A single TCR beta chain is shown here with its context. This record belongs to a study of TIL therapy for anti-PD-1-resistant metastatic lung cancer. Overall study: Tumors carried a median about 1.5 non-synonymous mutations per megabase.

Time point described: pre-treatment sample, taken before nivolumab and TIL therapy. Patients were adults with stage 4 NSCLC. The immunoSEQ assay was v3. Sequencing depth was 1.9 million or so read pairs for survey level, roughly 5-6 million for deep. TCRdb's copy holds only in-frame clones and misses some; the assay was immunoSEQ multiplex PCR. The sample gives approximately 47,000 clones, 65% to 90% of which show up once; 5% is in the top ten. Germline assignment: CDR1 SGDLS and CDR2 YYNGEE. The CDR3 extends over 14 amino acids. Germline trimming cut 1 base from V and 2 bases from J; bases unmatched to any gene: 2.

The receptor comes from a person between 25 and 80 years old with non-small cell lung cancer. The sample here was blood, taken at baseline. The chain uses TRBV9 and TRBJ2-7; 8 bases match TRBD1. CDR3 DNA: TGTGCCAGCAGCGTAACAGGGGGAACCTACGAGCAGTACTTC. Translated: CASSVTGGTYEQYF.